The 29 T cell receptor beta chains presented below share a single source sample, sequenced in a study of PD-1 blockade in classical Hodgkin lymphoma. Sequencing was performed with immunoSEQ multiplex PCR; in TCRdb, only in-frame clones are kept and a portion is missing. The sample has 20,000 to 25,000 clones; 68% are singletons. In every patient, relapse followed autologous stem cell transplantation, while exposure to brentuximab vedotin differed. The source material was peripheral blood mononuclear cells (PBMCs), sampled at baseline. The receptors derive from a human donor with classical Hodgkin lymphoma.

V usage is TRBV6-6 and J usage is TRBJ2-7; weak D call: TRBD1 (6 bases). The germline gives CDR1 MNHNY, CDR2 SVGAGI (reference sequence). V shed 2 bases and J shed 0 bases, with 14 bases lying between them. The CDR3 consists of 16 residues. CDR3 region: CASSYPATGTSYEQYF. CDR3 in DNA: TGTGCCAGCAGTTACCCCGCGACAGGCACCTCCTACGAGCAGTACTTC.

The gene calls are TRBV18 and TRBJ1-1; D not certain. The CDR3 covers 13 residues. Trimming took 3 bases from V and 3 from J, leaving 8 bases between them. Germline-derived CDR1 and CDR2 are KGHSH and LQKENI. The CDR3 bases are TGTGCCAGCTCACCCGGATGGGACACTGAAGCTTTCTTT. As protein: CASSPGWDTEAFF.

As for this clone: Given a much more abundant clone one base away, this may be a read error. This chain links TRBV4-2 with TRBJ1-1; TRBD1 might be the D (6 bases). Per the germline V gene, CDR1 is LGHNA and CDR2 is YNFKEQ. The CDR3 contains 16 residues. As DNA, the CDR3 is TGTGTCAGCAGCCAAGGGCCTCCTAAGGGGGACACTGAAGCTTTCTTT. It yields the protein CVSSQGPPKGDTEAFF.

The rearrangement links TRBV5-5 to TRBJ2-6; 8 nucleotides match TRBD1. Per the germline V gene, CDR1 is SGHKS and CDR2 is YYEKEE (reference sequence). The CDR3 length is 18 residues. Losses at the gene ends were 6 bases for V and 4 bases for J; bases not matched to a gene: 15. CDR3 nucleotides: TGTGCCAGCAACCGATGGGGCAGGGGGCTCCTAGGGGCCAACGTCCTGACTTTC. Its translation is CASNRWGRGLLGANVLTF.

In its sample, this clone was seen a few times. The chain recombines TRBV6-6 with TRBJ1-5, with a tentative D call TRBD1 (5 bases). The CDR3 totals 13 residues. Germline lookup yields CDR1 MNHNY and CDR2 SVGAGI (reference sequence). Between the trimmed V and J ends, which lost 11 bases and 5 bases, there was a span of 16 bases. CDR3 protein: CAGGTVRDQPQHF. CDR3 in DNA: TGTGCCGGCGGGACGGTTCGAGATCAGCCCCAGCATTTT.

This chain connects TRBV21-1 to TRBJ2-4; the table's D gene call, TRBD1, was not cross checked with the DNA. TRBV21-1 has pseudogene status. The CDR3 sequence is 16 residues long. The CDR3 sequence: CASTIDRGEGKNIQYF. DNA of the CDR3: TGTGCCAGCACTATCGACAGGGGCGAGGGGAAAAACATTCAGTACTTC.

The chain combines TRBV28 with TRBJ2-6, with a possible D match to TRBD2 (6 bases). The ends were cut back, 6 bases at V and 4 bases at J, with 13 bases in the middle. The CDR3 is 15 residues long. CDR1 is MDHEN, CDR2 SYDVKM, per germline. The CDR3 DNA reads as TGTGCCAGCAGGTCGGGAGCTCTCGGGGCCAACGTCCTGACTTTC. This codes for CASRSGALGANVLTF.

V and J are TRBV5-4 and TRBJ1-4, with TRBD1 matching 8 bases. V lost 0 bases to trimming and J lost 7 bases; unmatched junction nucleotides: 8. The CDR3 is made up of 16 amino acids. CDR1 and CDR2 from the germline V gene are SGHNT and YYREEE (reference sequence). The CDR3 nucleotides read TGTGCCAGCAGCTTGGACGGGACAGGCTTGGGTGAAAAACTGTTTTTT. The encoded protein is CASSLDGTGLGEKLFF.

This clone was seen just once. The J gene is TRBJ1-4, the V gene TRBV29-1, with unresolved D. Germline V gene data show CDR1 as SQVTM and CDR2 as ANQGSEA. V was cut by 7 bases and J by 6 bases, with 12 bases left in between. The CDR3 covers 12 residues. The CDR3 coding sequence is TGCAGCGCCTCAAGGCCGTATGAAAAACTGTTTTTT. Encoded protein: CSASRPYEKLFF.

The chain carries TRBV7-9 and TRBJ2-7; 8 bases align to TRBD1. This CDR3 spans 14 amino acids. In germline, CDR1 is SEHNR, CDR2 FQNEAQ (reference sequence). Trimming removed 4 bases from V and 7 bases from J; junction bases left unmatched: 9. The CDR3 nucleotides are TGTGCCAGCAGCTCGGACAGGGATGCTGGGGAGCAGTACTTC. Translated: CASSSDRDAGEQYF.

The gene calls are TRBV28 and TRBJ2-3; 8 nucleotides match TRBD2. The trim removed 6 bases at V and 4 bases at J, leaving 6 bases unmatched. Germline CDR1 and CDR2: MDHEN and SYDVKM. CDR3 size: 14 residues. CDR3 sequence: CASSFGLAADTQYF. CDR3 in DNA: TGTGCCAGCAGCTTCGGACTAGCTGCAGATACGCAGTATTTT.

The chain couples TRBV30 to TRBJ1-5; possible D gene TRBD1, 5 bases. Trimming cost V 1 base and J 4 bases, with 8 bases left between them. This CDR3 region has 13 residues. Germline V gene data show CDR1 as GTSNPN and CDR2 as SVGIG (reference sequence). CDR3 protein: CAWSDRSNQPQHF. The CDR3 DNA is TGTGCCTGGAGTGACAGGTCTAATCAGCCCCAGCATTTT.

Relative to its sample, this clone is medium-sized. This sequence joins TRBV27 and TRBJ1-2; D not certain. Deletions cut 1 base from V and 7 bases from J, with 13 bases between. The CDR3 has 14 residues. CDR1 MNHEY and CDR2 SMNVEV come from the germline V gene (reference sequence). DNA for the CDR3: TGTGCCAGCAGTTTATTCCCTAGCCCTTCTGGCTACACCTTC. Translating it yields CASSLFPSPSGYTF.

The chain joins TRBV6-5 to TRBJ2-5, with D perhaps TRBD1 (5 bases). Per germline, CDR1 MNHEY and CDR2 SVGAGI. The length of the CDR3 is 11 residues. V lost 8 bases and J 6 bases, leaving 10 bases between the germline ends. CDR3 DNA sequence: TGTGCCAGCGAGCAGGGAAAGACCCAGTACTTC. Translation gives CASEQGKTQYF.

The gene calls are TRBV30 and TRBJ1-1; maybe TRBD1 (5 bases). The germline CDR1 and CDR2 sequences are GTSNPN and SVGIG (reference sequence). V gave up 4 bases and J gave up 4 bases, with 10 bases separating them. There are 12 residues in the CDR3. The CDR3 spells CAWNGGTTEAFF. The CDR3 nucleotides read TGTGCCTGGAACGGCGGGACCACTGAAGCTTTCTTT.

This clone turned up a few times. The V and J genes are TRBV19 and TRBJ1-6, with 7 bases fitting TRBD1. This CDR3 has 15 amino acids. The V and J ends lost 0 bases and 7 bases, in that order; junction bases with no gene match: 3. Germline CDR1 and CDR2: LNHDA and SQIVND (reference sequence). The CDR3 loop reads CASSIDRDRNSPLHF. CDR3 DNA sequence: TGTGCCAGTAGTATAGATCGGGACAGAAATTCACCCCTCCACTTT.

The CDR3 protein is CAISESVLDTQYF. The CDR3 nucleotides read TGTGCCATCAGTGAGTCGGTATTAGATACGCAGTATTTT. The J gene is TRBJ2-3, the V gene TRBV10-3, with no clear D. Trimming stripped 0 bases from V and 5 bases from J, with 6 bases between. The germline V gene encodes CDR1 ENHRY and CDR2 SYGVKD. The CDR3 totals 13 residues.

The V and J genes are TRBV7-3 and TRBJ2-7; 9 bases are shared with TRBD1. The CDR3 sequence is 13 residues long. The junction had 3 bases not matched to a gene; V was cut back by 2 bases and J by 7 bases. The V gene's germline CDR1 is SGHTA and CDR2 FQGTGA. CDR3 sequence reads: CASSLGTGSEQYF. CDR3 coding DNA: TGTGCCAGCAGCTTAGGGACAGGGTCAGAGCAGTACTTC.

The chain couples TRBV5-4 to TRBJ1-5; D is ambiguous. The V and J ends lost 0 bases and 7 bases respectively, with 11 bases between them. The germline CDR1 and CDR2 sequences are SGHNT and YYREEE (reference sequence). The CDR3 covers 14 residues. The CDR3 spells CASSLGGSNQPQHF. CDR3 DNA sequence: TGTGCCAGCAGCTTGGGAGGGTCTAACCAGCCCCAGCATTTT.

A few counts support this clone. The chain couples TRBV19 to TRBJ2-1, with D perhaps being TRBD1 or TRBD2 (5 bases each). V was pared by 2 bases and J by 10 bases, with 12 bases between. The CDR3 sequence is 13 residues long. Per the germline V gene, CDR1 is LNHDA and CDR2 is SQIVND (reference sequence). The CDR3 DNA sequence: TGTGCCAGTAGTATAATAGGGACCCACGAGCAGTTCTTC. Translating it yields CASSIIGTHEQFF.

The genes are TRBV9 and TRBJ1-5; D call uncertain. V gave up 4 bases and J gave up 3 bases, with 11 bases separating them. Germline lookup yields CDR1 SGDLS and CDR2 YYNGEE. The CDR3 contains 14 residues. The CDR3 loop is CASSTGNTNQPQHF. The CDR3 region has the DNA TGTGCCAGCAGCACGGGGAATACCAATCAGCCCCAGCATTTT.

This rearrangement joins TRBV7-2 to TRBJ1-6; D may be TRBD1 (5 bases). Germline CDR1 and CDR2: SGHTA and FQGNSA. The CDR3 length is 13 residues. V lost 4 bases to trimming and J lost 10 bases, with 11 bases between them. The CDR3, as DNA: TGTGCCAGCAGCTCAGACAGTTACTCACCCCTCCACTTT. Protein product: CASSSDSYSPLHF.

The chain uses TRBV5-1 and TRBJ2-7; TRBD1 matches at 7 bases. Germline-derived CDR1 and CDR2 are SGHRS and YFSETQ. The V segment lost 4 bases and the J segment 2 bases; nucleotides outside the gene matches: 6. This CDR3 is built from 14 residues. The chain's CDR3 is CASSPTGNTYEQYF. CDR3 nucleotides: TGCGCCAGCAGCCCGACAGGGAACACCTACGAGCAGTACTTC. Full variable domain (outside the CDR3, taken from reference TRBV5-1 and TRBJ2-7): KAGVTQTPRYLIKTRGQQVTLSCSPISGHRSVSWYQQTPGQGLQFLFEYFSETQRNKGNFPGRFSGRQFSNSRSEMNVSTLELGDSALYLCASSPTGNTYEQYFGPGTRLTVT.

The chain combines TRBV28 with TRBJ1-2; tentative D call: TRBD1 (6 bases). CDR1 and CDR2 from the germline V gene are MDHEN and SYDVKM. The CDR3 is 12 amino acids. Trimming cost V 6 bases and J 10 bases, with 15 bases left between them. Written as DNA, the CDR3 is TGTGCCAGCAGCCCTAGGACAGACGACTACACCTTC. Protein sequence: CASSPRTDDYTF.

The chain carries TRBV1 and TRBJ2-3. TRBV1 is a pseudogene segment. This CDR3 is 16 amino acids long. This CDR3 is CTSSQDIYLGIDTQYF. The CDR3 bases are TGCACCAGCAGCCAAGATATCTATTTAGGTATAGATACGCAGTATTTT.

By sample share, this clone is medium-sized (0.01 to 0.1%). This chain uses TRBV6-6 with TRBJ1-5; 8 positions agree with TRBD1. This CDR3 has 14 residues. V was pared by 7 bases and J by 4 bases, with 6 bases of the junction left unmatched. Germline V gene sequence: CDR1 MNHNY, CDR2 SVGAGI (reference sequence). This CDR3 reads CASNRQGANQPQHF. The CDR3, as DNA: TGTGCCAGCAACCGCCAGGGGGCGAATCAGCCCCAGCATTTT.

The chain is built from TRBV6-5 and TRBJ1-2; D is uncertain. Germline V gene data show CDR1 as MNHEY and CDR2 as SVGAGI. The ends were cut back, 7 bases at V and 8 bases at J, with 8 bases in the middle. The CDR3 is 10 residues long. The CDR3 sequence: CASMGFGYTF. CDR3 bases: TGTGCCAGCATGGGGTTCGGCTACACCTTC.

The rearrangement links TRBV7-9 to TRBJ2-1, with D tentatively TRBD2 (6 bases). Germline V gene data show CDR1 as SEHNR and CDR2 as FQNEAQ (reference sequence). This CDR3 comprises 14 residues. Trimming pared 3 bases from V and 9 bases from J, leaving 15 bases between. The CDR3 here is CASSFGTANGEQFF. Written as DNA, the CDR3 is TGTGCCAGCAGCTTCGGGACTGCAAACGGTGAGCAGTTCTTC. The entire variable domain, with the rest obtained from reference TRBV7-9 and TRBJ2-1, is as follows: DTGVSQNPRHKITKRGQNVTFRCDPISEHNRLYWYRQTLGQGPEFLTYFQNEAQLEKSRLLSDRFSAERPKGSFSTLEIQRTEQGDSAMYLCASSFGTANGEQFFGPGTRLTVL.

The CDR3 spells CASSPREGAWDTQYF. CDR3 coding DNA: TGTGCCAGCAGCCCCCGGGAGGGGGCGTGGGATACGCAGTATTTT. This chain joins TRBV9 and TRBJ2-3; the D gene is possibly TRBD2 (8 bases). The CDR3 extends over 15 amino acids. V was clipped by 4 bases and J by 6 bases, with 18 bases between them. Germline V lookup: CDR1 SGDLS, CDR2 YYNGEE.